This T cell receptor beta chain originates from a study of blood T cell repertoires in COVID-19. Study-wide background: The study drew acute and convalescent COVID-19 samples from the United States, Italy and Spain. PBMCs, B-cell-depleted T cells, or T cells were the source of the cDNA or gDNA that made up the material.

The trim removed 5 bases at V and 2 bases at J, leaving 5 bases unmatched. Per the germline V gene, CDR1 is SEHNR and CDR2 is FQNEAQ (reference sequence). This CDR3 has 14 residues. Per the original methods: Estimation of nucleated cell counts was performed using reference gene primer amplification. This table comes from immunoSEQ multiplex PCR, and its TCRdb copy is limited to in-frame clones, with some not included. D and trimming were read from the DNA, whereas the V and J calls and clone size are those reported in that table. This sample has around 100,000 clones; about 85% occur once, and the top ten carry over 10%.

The TCR was taken from a man aged 45 to 65 with active or convalescent COVID-19. Material for sequencing was peripheral blood. The chain has TRBV7-9 and TRBJ1-2, with 7 nucleotides matching TRBD1. The CDR3 loop is CASSQSTGNYGYTF. CDR3 nucleotide sequence: TGTGCCAGCAGCCAGTCGACAGGGAACTATGGCTACACCTTC.